These 26 T cell receptor beta chains share one sample of origin, sequenced in a study of regulatory T cells in long-lasting Graves disease. CDR3-region Arm-PCR and iRepertoire HTBI primers produced the TCR beta libraries. TCRdb re-analysed the multiplex PCR reads in MiXCR, keeping a single row per CDR3 protein. The repertoire has fewer than 600,000 distinct CDR3 sequences, approximately 23% of them found once; the top ten carry under 15%. Time point described: persistent/refractory GD, antithyroid drugs over 5 years with positive TRAb. From RNA extracted from PBMCs, the TCR library was made. Specimen: peripheral blood mononuclear cells (PBMCs), collected when the disease was refractory, from a patient treated with antithyroid drugs. Receptors were obtained from a female donor with Graves disease.

This rearrangement joins TRBV11-2 to TRBJ1-2; 9 bases match TRBD1. Germline lookup yields CDR1 SGHAT and CDR2 FQNNGV. This CDR3 contains 16 residues. Losses at the gene ends were 4 bases for V and 4 bases for J; bases not matched to a gene: 10. The CDR3 loop is CASSSRGTGPSYGYTF. The DNA for the CDR3 is TGTGCCAGCAGCTCGAGGGGGACAGGGCCTTCCTATGGCTACACCTTC.

This clonotype occurred a few times. This chain links TRBV4-3 with TRBJ2-7; 9 bases line up with TRBD1. This CDR3 comprises 16 residues. V lost 3 bases and J lost 5; bases outside the gene matches: 11. The germline V gene has CDR1 LGHNA and CDR2 YSLEER. DNA of the CDR3: TGCGCCAGCAGCCAGGGGCCGGGACAGGGTCCTGACGAGCAGTACTTC. It specifies CASSQGPGQGPDEQYF.

This clonotype has a handful of counts. The gene calls are TRBV7-2 and TRBJ1-4; possibly TRBD1 for D (5 bases). Germline loops: CDR1 SGHTA, CDR2 FQGNSA. V was pared by 3 bases and J by 4 bases, with 9 bases between. The CDR3 sequence is 14 residues long. CDR3 bases: TGTGCCAGCAGCTTGGGACCGAATAATGAAAAACTGTTTTTT. Protein product: CASSLGPNNEKLFF. The whole variable domain, filled in from reference TRBV7-2 and TRBJ1-4, reads GAGVSQSPSNKVTEKGKDVELRCDPISGHTALYWYRQSLGQGLEFLIYFQGNSAPDKSGLPSDRFSAERTGGSVSTLTIQRTQQEDSAVYLCASSLGPNNEKLFFGSGTQLSVL.

The rearrangement links TRBV7-2 to TRBJ2-5; either TRBD1 or TRBD2 may fit D (5 bases each). Deletions cut 3 bases from V and 3 bases from J, with 17 bases between. Per the germline V gene, CDR1 is SGHTA and CDR2 is FQGNSA. This CDR3 spans 16 amino acids. CDR3 nucleotide sequence: TGTGCCAGCAGCTTGGGTCCGGGGCATGGTAAAGAGACCCAGTACTTC. Translation gives CASSLGPGHGKETQYF. The full variable domain, rest sourced from reference TRBV7-2 and TRBJ2-5, is GAGVSQSPSNKVTEKGKDVELRCDPISGHTALYWYRQSLGQGLEFLIYFQGNSAPDKSGLPSDRFSAERTGGSVSTLTIQRTQQEDSAVYLCASSLGPGHGKETQYFGPGTRLLVL.

This clonotype appeared many times. The chain links TRBV29-1 to TRBJ1-2; D unclear. Trimming pared 3 bases from V and 6 bases from J, leaving 8 bases between. CDR1 and CDR2 from the germline V gene are SQVTM and ANQGSEA. The CDR3 is 11 amino acids. Written as DNA, the CDR3 is TGCAGCGTTGACGGTGAACATGGCTACACCTTC. It yields the protein CSVDGEHGYTF.

This clonotype was detected ten times or more. The V and J genes are TRBV7-2 and TRBJ2-4; a weak D match, TRBD1 (5 bases). V lost 5 bases, J lost 0 bases, and 17 bases lay in between. Germline CDR1 and CDR2: SGHTA and FQGNSA. The CDR3 is 17 residues long. The CDR3 DNA reads TGTGCCAGCAGCGACGATTACAGGATTATAGCCAAAAACATTCAGTACTTC. Translating gives CASSDDYRIIAKNIQYF.

This clonotype has at least ten counts. V usage is TRBV7-9 and J usage is TRBJ1-1; D gene uncertain. Between the trimmed V and J ends, which lost 2 bases and 3 bases, there was a span of 7 bases. Germline-derived CDR1 and CDR2 are SEHNR and FQNEAQ (reference sequence). This CDR3 has 13 amino acids. CDR3 loop: CASSLYHDTEAFF. The CDR3 DNA is TGTGCCAGCAGCTTATATCACGACACTGAAGCTTTCTTT.

The rearrangement uses TRBV15 and TRBJ1-2; D perhaps matches TRBD1 (5 bases). The germline V and J ends were trimmed by 5 bases and 7 bases, with 20 bases remaining between them. Per the germline V gene, CDR1 is LNHNV and CDR2 is YYDKDF (reference sequence). This CDR3 is built from 15 residues. The DNA of the CDR3 is TGTGCCACCAGCGGCCGGGGCAGCCTCGTAGGTGGCTACACCTTC. It translates to CATSGRGSLVGGYTF.

This clonotype occurred a few times. The chain links TRBV5-1 to TRBJ1-2; possibly TRBD1 for D (6 bases). CDR3 length: 17 residues. Trimming took off 2 bases at V and 4 bases at J, with 21 bases between the two ends. CDR1 and CDR2 (germline): SGHRS, YFSETQ. CDR3: CASSLSTEEGDGYGYTF. The CDR3 coding sequence is TGCGCCAGCAGCTTATCGACGGAGGAGGGGGATGGCTATGGCTACACCTTC.

The rearrangement joins TRBV3-1 to TRBJ1-6; D is undetermined. Trimming left V 4 bases short and J 6 bases short, with 10 bases between. Germline loops: CDR1 LGHDT, CDR2 YNNKEL (reference sequence). The CDR3 has 14 residues. Written as DNA, the CDR3 is TGTGCCAGCAGCCCGGACCTTTTTAATTCACCCCTCCACTTT. Translated, it gives CASSPDLFNSPLHF.

The chain carries TRBV5-1 and TRBJ2-2; 10 nucleotides align to TRBD2. The CDR3 sequence is 18 residues long. V was pared by 3 bases and J by 0 bases, with 8 bases of the junction left unmatched. Germline values: CDR1 SGHRS, CDR2 YFSETQ. CDR3 protein: CASSSYGGLAANTGELFF. The CDR3 nucleotides are TGCGCCAGCAGCTCGTACGGTGGACTAGCGGCGAACACCGGGGAGCTGTTTTTT.

The table lists this clonotype with many counts. J is TRBJ1-1 and V is TRBV7-2, with D perhaps matching TRBD1 (6 bases). V was clipped by 6 bases and J by 4 bases, with 15 bases between them. The CDR3 loop spans 14 amino acids. CDR1 is SGHTA and CDR2 is FQGNSA in the germline V gene. CDR3 amino acids: CASRNRVGATEAFF. In nucleotides, the CDR3 is TGTGCCAGCAGAAACAGGGTGGGGGCCACTGAAGCTTTCTTT.

This clonotype was detected once. The rearrangement joins TRBV18 to TRBJ1-2, with D possibly TRBD1 on 6 matching bases. The CDR3 spans 15 residues. V dropped 0 bases and J dropped 4 bases, with 12 bases sitting between them. Looked up from germline, CDR1 is KGHSH and CDR2 is LQKENI. The CDR3 DNA reads TGTGCCAGCTCACCACCGCAGGGGACGCTCTATGGCTACACCTTC. Translating gives CASSPPQGTLYGYTF. Together with reference TRBV18 and TRBJ1-2, the CDR3 gives the full variable domain: NAGVMQNPRHLVRRRGQEARLRCSPMKGHSHVYWYRQLPEEGLKFMVYLQKENIIDESGMPKERFSAEFPKEGPSILRIQQVVRGDSAAYFCASSPPQGTLYGYTFGSGTRLTVV.

This clonotype was seen a handful of times. CDR3 in DNA: TGTGCCAGCAGCCAAGATTCCCCAGAGACCCAGTACTTC. Its translation is CASSQDSPETQYF. V gene TRBV3-1 combines with J gene TRBJ2-5; no clear D. Germline CDR1 reads LGHDT; CDR2 reads YNNKEL (reference sequence). Trimming removed 0 bases from V and 4 bases from J, with 6 bases in between. The CDR3 is 13 residues long.

This clonotype occurred many times. The chain carries TRBV12-3 or TRBV12-4 and TRBJ2-7; 7 bases agree with TRBD2. The CDR3 has 15 amino acids. J was trimmed by 1 base and V by 3 bases; bases with no gene match: 6. The CDR3 DNA reads TGTGCCAGCAGTTTCGGCGGGAGCCCTTCCTACGAGCAGTACTTC. It is translated as CASSFGGSPSYEQYF.

This clonotype has a count of ten or more. The chain combines TRBV28 with TRBJ2-7; a possible D gene is TRBD1 (6 bases). Germline V gene data show CDR1 as MDHEN and CDR2 as SYDVKM. The CDR3 spans 12 residues. Trimming stripped 4 bases from V and 5 bases from J, with 9 bases between. CDR3 DNA: TGTGCCAGCAGTTCCGGGACAAACGAGCAGTACTTC. Its translation is CASSSGTNEQYF.

V gene TRBV6-1 combines with J gene TRBJ2-5, with 7 nucleotides matching TRBD1. J was trimmed by 7 bases and V by 7 bases; bases with no gene match: 15. Germline values: CDR1 MNHNS, CDR2 SASEGT. There are 15 residues in the CDR3. The CDR3 here is CASKYQRQGGGTQYF. The CDR3 DNA sequence: TGTGCCAGCAAATACCAACGACAGGGTGGTGGGACCCAGTACTTC.

This clonotype was detected a few times. The chain carries TRBV6-1 and TRBJ2-4, with a possible D match to TRBD2 (6 bases). The CDR3 totals 13 residues. Trimming removed 6 bases from V and 7 bases from J, with 13 bases in between. Germline-derived CDR1 and CDR2 are MNHNS and SASEGT. CDR3 amino acids: CASRTGVGNIQYF. The CDR3 coding sequence is TGTGCCAGCAGGACGGGGGTTGGGAACATTCAGTACTTC.

This clonotype appeared a few times. This rearrangement joins TRBV11-3 to TRBJ2-7, with D possibly being TRBD1 (6 bases). Looked up from germline, CDR1 is SGHNT and CDR2 is YENEEA. V was cut by 5 bases and J by 3 bases, with 17 bases left in between. The CDR3 covers 15 residues. CDR3 sequence: CASSPAGGIDYEQYF. The CDR3, as DNA: TGTGCCAGCAGCCCCGCTGGGGGCATCGACTACGAGCAGTACTTC.

The J gene is TRBJ2-3, the V gene TRBV28; D is perhaps TRBD1 or TRBD2 (7 bases each). V was trimmed by 6 bases and J by 9 bases, leaving 13 bases between them. This CDR3 is 12 amino acids long. Germline V lookup: CDR1 MDHEN, CDR2 SYDVKM. The CDR3 nucleotides read TGTGCCAGCAGCCCCCAGGGGGGGACGCAGTATTTT. It encodes CASSPQGGTQYF.

The table lists this clonotype with many counts. The chain employs TRBV2 and TRBJ2-5, with 7 positions matching TRBD1. The germline CDR1 and CDR2 sequences are SNHLY and FYNNEI. V shed 9 bases and J 2 bases; nucleotides not matched to a gene: 3. CDR3 length: 12 amino acids. In DNA, the CDR3 is TGTGCCAGTGGACAGGATCAAGAGACCCAGTACTTC. It is translated as CASGQDQETQYF.

The J gene is TRBJ2-1, the V gene TRBV5-1; weak D call: TRBD2 (5 bases). V shed 5 bases and J shed 0 bases, with 12 bases lying between them. The germline CDR1 and CDR2 sequences are SGHRS and YFSETQ. This CDR3 region has 15 residues. The CDR3 spells CASRFGAASYNEQFF. For the CDR3, the DNA is TGCGCCAGCAGATTTGGAGCGGCCTCCTACAATGAGCAGTTCTTC.

The chain couples TRBV9 to TRBJ2-2, with D perhaps matching TRBD2 (6 bases). The CDR3 runs 17 residues. Trimming removed 4 bases at V and 3 bases at J, with 19 bases between. From germline, CDR1 is SGDLS and CDR2 YYNGEE. The DNA of the CDR3 is TGTGCCAGCAGCCCCCTCGGGCGGGGTCGCGACACCGGGGAGCTGTTTTTT. Protein product: CASSPLGRGRDTGELFF.

The gene calls are TRBV20-1 and TRBJ2-7, with 12 positions matching TRBD2. The CDR3 has 15 residues. Germline CDR1 and CDR2: DFQATT and SNEGSKA (reference sequence). With 5 bases clipped from V and 1 base from J, the junction kept 6 bases outside the gene matches. The CDR3 spells CSADRGLAGSYEQYF. The CDR3 nucleotides read TGCAGTGCTGATCGGGGACTAGCGGGTTCCTACGAGCAGTACTTC.

Of note for this clonotype: A read error likely explains this, since a far larger clone differs by one base. The chain has TRBV7-2 and TRBJ2-2, with D unresolved. CDR1 and CDR2 (germline): SGHTA, FQGNSA. CDR3 length: 14 residues. The CDR3 DNA is TGTGCCAACAGCTTAGACCCGAACACCGGGGAGCTGTTTTTT. This encodes CANSLDPNTGELFF.

The chain has TRBV19 and TRBJ1-2, with 7 positions matching TRBD1. Germline V gene sequence: CDR1 LNHDA, CDR2 SQIVND (reference sequence). CDR3 length equals 13 residues. Trimming took 10 bases from V and 3 from J; bases not matched to a gene: 8. Here the CDR3 reads CATSPQGDYGYTF. The DNA of the CDR3 is TGTGCCACGTCACCCCAGGGGGACTATGGCTACACCTTC.